Described below is a single T cell receptor (beta chain) sequence and its context. The CDR3 is 15 amino acids. Germline V CDR1 and CDR2: SGHVS, FNYEAQ. V lost 3 bases to trimming and J lost 1 base, with 10 bases between them. Produced via immunoSEQ multiplex PCR; TCRdb's table is partial and in-frame only. Of 150,000 or so clones in the sample, about 90% were seen once. This record belongs to a study of control samples from healthy donors and cancer patients. The receptor was derived from a man aged 18-30 years in good health. The specimen was blood. The V gene is TRBV7-6, the J gene TRBJ2-1, with D perhaps matching TRBD1 or TRBD2 (5 bases each). The CDR3 loop reads CASSLGTASYNEQFF. CDR3 bases: TGTGCCAGCAGCTTGGGGACCGCATCCTACAATGAGCAGTTCTTC.